This TCR beta chain emerged from a study of blood T cell repertoires in COVID-19. TCRdb's table, derived via immunoSEQ multiplex PCR, lists solely in-frame clones and lacks some. This sample has approximately 150,000 clones, with approximately 88% found just once. V was clipped by 5 bases and J by 5 bases, with 15 bases between them. The CDR3 is made up of 14 amino acids. Germline-derived CDR1 and CDR2 are SGHNT and YENEEA. This sequence was found in a man between 65 and 79 years old with active COVID-19. Sequences were obtained from peripheral blood. The V call is TRBV11-3, the J call TRBJ2-5; D is unresolved. CDR3 nucleotides: TGTGCCAGCAGCCCGGAGACCGGTGTGGAGACCCAGTACTTC. Translation gives CASSPETGVETQYF.